Listed below are T cell receptor beta chains from one sample, sequenced in a study of cytomegalovirus exposure and HLA in healthy donors. Assay: immunoSEQ multiplex PCR; the TCRdb copy retains only in-frame clones and omits some. The listing records fewer than 200,000 clones. The specimen was PBMCs. The source of these receptors is a woman between 55 and 75 years old in good health and CMV-seronegative. Each CDR3 is given with its conserved first and last residue. D genes are given only for firm matches.

cdr3_length	v_call	j_call	d_call	cdr3_nt	cdr3_aa
14	TRBV6-5	TRBJ2-7	TRBD2	TGTGCCAGCAGAAGCGGGAGTGGGCCCTACGAGCAGTACTTC	CASRSGSGPYEQYF
14	TRBV15	TRBJ2-3	TRBD1	TGTGCCACGACCCGGGACAGGGTTCCAGATACGCAGTATTTT	CATTRDRVPDTQYF
14	TRBV27	TRBJ2-7	-	TGTGCCAGCAGTCAAGGGGCTAGCGTCTACGAGCAGTACTTC	CASSQGASVYEQYF
17	TRBV15	TRBJ1-5	-	TGTGCCACCAGCGAGGGAGCTCAGGTGTATAGCAATCAGCCCCAGCATTTT	CATSEGAQVYSNQPQHF
14	TRBV5-4	TRBJ1-4	TRBD1	TGTGCCAGCAGCCCACAGGGGGGAGATGAAAAACTGTTTTTT	CASSPQGGDEKLFF
18	TRBV7-9	TRBJ2-5	-	TGTGCCAGCACCACTACTGCCACCCCCGGCCTGCCTTATGAGACCCAGTACTTC	CASTTTATPGLPYETQYF
14	TRBV5-1	TRBJ2-7	TRBD2	TGCGCCAGCAGCCTGACTAGCGGGAGTTACGAGCAGTACTTC	CASSLTSGSYEQYF
20	TRBV5-4	TRBJ1-6	TRBD1	TGTGCCAGCAGCTCGAATAAAAACAGGGGAGGAAGCTCCTATAATTCACCCCTCCACTTT	CASSSNKNRGGSSYNSPLHF
13	TRBV19	TRBJ2-7	-	TGTGCCAGTAGTAGACAGTCTTCCTACGAGCAGTACTTC	CASSRQSSYEQYF
12	TRBV19	TRBJ2-7	-	TGTGCCAGTAGGGCAGGTGACTACGAGCAGTACTTC	CASRAGDYEQYF
20	TRBV19	TRBJ1-6	-	TGTGCCAGTAGTATATCGTCGGGCGAGGGTTGGAGCTCCTATAATTCACCCCTCCACTTT	CASSISSGEGWSSYNSPLHF
14	TRBV6-1	TRBJ2-5	-	TGTGCCAGCAGGGGGTTGGGGGGCCAAGAGACCCAGTACTTC	CASRGLGGQETQYF
17	TRBV5-1	TRBJ2-2	TRBD2	TGCGCCAGCAACGGACTAGCGGGAGGGCCAAGCACCGGGGAGCTGTTTTTT	CASNGLAGGPSTGELFF
12	TRBV11-2	TRBJ1-1	-	TGTGCCAGCAGCTTAGAGGACACACAAGCTTTCTTT	CASSLEDTQAFF
16	TRBV7-6	TRBJ2-2	-	TGTGCCAGCAGCCACCAGGCGGGGACGAACACCGGGGAGCTGTTTTTT	CASSHQAGTNTGELFF
10	TRBV20-1	TRBJ2-5	-	TGCAGTGCCAGGAAAGAGACCCAGTACTTC	CSARKETQYF
16	TRBV7-9	TRBJ2-7	TRBD2	TGTGCCAGCAGCTTCCTAGCGGGAGCCAGCTCCTACGAGCAGTACTTC	CASSFLAGASSYEQYF
16	TRBV4-1	TRBJ1-1	-	TGCGCCAGCAGCCACGGACTGACAAATATGAACACTGAAGCTTTCTTT	CASSHGLTNMNTEAFF
12	TRBV28	TRBJ2-7	-	TGTGCCAGCAGTTTTAGGAGGTACGAGCAGTACTTC	CASSFRRYEQYF
13	TRBV29-1	TRBJ2-3	-	TGCAGCGTTGAGGTCGGGGGAACAGATACGCAGTATTTT	CSVEVGGTDTQYF
16	TRBV30	TRBJ2-1	-	TGTGCCTGGAGTGGAACAGGGTATGGGTCCTACAATGAGCAGTTCTTC	CAWSGTGYGSYNEQFF
14	TRBV7-9	TRBJ1-4	TRBD1	TGTGCCAGCAGCTTCGGGACAGGGAATGAAAAACTGTTTTTT	CASSFGTGNEKLFF
13	TRBV6-5	TRBJ2-5	-	TGTGCCAGCAGTTGGGGGGAAGGCGAGACCCAGTACTTC	CASSWGEGETQYF
15	TRBV11-3	TRBJ2-1	-	TGTGCCAGCAGCTTAGGCGGAGTGTCCTACAATGAGCAGTTCTTC	CASSLGGVSYNEQFF
14	TRBV7-9	TRBJ2-7	TRBD1	TGTGCCAGCAGGACAGGGCCCCGTTGGGTGGAGCAGTACTTC	CASRTGPRWVEQYF
13	TRBV5-4	TRBJ2-3	-	TGTGCCAGCAGCTTAGAGGAAGGAGATACGCAGTATTTT	CASSLEEGDTQYF
15	TRBV2	TRBJ1-5	-	TGTGCCAGCAGTGTCACGGAGATTGGCAATCAGCCCCAGCATTTT	CASSVTEIGNQPQHF
16	TRBV5-1	TRBJ1-6	-	TGCGCCAGCAGCTTCCTGGAGCCGGGGGGTAAATCACCCCTCCACTTT	CASSFLEPGGKSPLHF
15	TRBV19	TRBJ1-2	TRBD1	TGTGCCAGTAGTTATACCGGGACAGGGAGTCTGTACTACACCTTC	CASSYTGTGSLYYTF
15	TRBV19	TRBJ1-5	-	TGTGCCAGTAGTAGAAGTAGAGATAGCAATCAGCCCCAGCATTTT	CASSRSRDSNQPQHF
14	TRBV28	TRBJ2-7	-	TGTGCCAGCACCGGCGACAGGCTAAGCTACGAGCAGTACTTC	CASTGDRLSYEQYF
13	TRBV5-4	TRBJ2-2	TRBD1	TGTGCCAGCAGCAAGACAGGGCCCGGGGAGCTGTTTTTT	CASSKTGPGELFF
17	TRBV10-3	TRBJ2-7	-	TGTGCCATCAGTGCGGGAGAGGGGAAGGGGGCTTACTACGAGCAGTACTTC	CAISAGEGKGAYYEQYF
14	TRBV6-6	TRBJ1-2	TRBD1	TGTGCCAGCAGTTCCTCCGGGACAGGGGATGGCTACACCTTC	CASSSSGTGDGYTF
12	TRBV29-1	TRBJ2-7	-	TGCAGCGTCCAAGACAACTCCTACGAGCAGTACTTC	CSVQDNSYEQYF
16	TRBV1	TRBJ2-3	-	TGCACCAGCAGCGGCCAGGTGGTCGAAATCGCAGATACGCAGTATTTT	CTSSGQVVEIADTQYF
15	TRBV6-5	TRBJ2-7	-	TGTGCCAGCAGTCTCCTTCGGCAGGGAGGCTCCGAGCAGTACTTC	CASSLLRQGGSEQYF
15	TRBV5-6	TRBJ2-4	TRBD1	TGTGCCAGCAGCCTAATGGACAGGGGGCGGTACATTCAGTACTTC	CASSLMDRGRYIQYF
14	TRBV5-5	TRBJ2-3	-	TGTGCCAGCAGCGGGGGGTCTAGCACAGATACGCAGTATTTT	CASSGGSSTDTQYF
13	TRBV7-9	TRBJ2-3	-	TGTGCCAGCAGCTTATCCGGGGCAGATACGCAGTATTTT	CASSLSGADTQYF
15	TRBV4-3	TRBJ1-3	-	TGCGCCAGCAGCCACGTCCAGGGTTCTGGAAACACCATATATTTT	CASSHVQGSGNTIYF
14	TRBV19	TRBJ1-1	-	TGTGCCAGTAGTGGCACGGGTTTGAACACTGAAGCTTTCTTT	CASSGTGLNTEAFF
14	TRBV5-6	TRBJ1-1	-	TGTGCCAGCAGCTGGGAGGGTTTGAACACTGAAGCTTTCTTT	CASSWEGLNTEAFF
14	TRBV7-2	TRBJ1-5	TRBD1	TGTGCCAGCAGCTTCGGACAGGAGAGTCAGCCCCAGCATTTT	CASSFGQESQPQHF
17	TRBV5-5	TRBJ2-2	TRBD2	TGTGCCAGCAGCTTGGGGGTGGGACTAGTGAACACCGGGGAGCTGTTTTTT	CASSLGVGLVNTGELFF
15	TRBV7-2	TRBJ2-3	TRBD2	TGTGCCAGCAGCCCTCTCGGGGGGGCGAAAGATACGCAGTATTTT	CASSPLGGAKDTQYF
16	TRBV5-4	TRBJ2-3	-	TGTGCCAGCAGCCCCCCGGGGGGCGGTTTAACAGATACGCAGTATTTT	CASSPPGGGLTDTQYF
16	TRBV6-5	TRBJ2-1	TRBD2	TGTGCCAGCAGTTTCGACGGACTAGCGGGAGGGCTTGAGCAGTTCTTC	CASSFDGLAGGLEQFF
13	TRBV5-1	TRBJ2-1	-	TGCGCCAGCAGCCTGGAGAGGGGGAGCGGACAGTTCTTC	CASSLERGSGQFF
15	TRBV7-2	TRBJ2-3	TRBD2	TGTGCCAGCAGCTCTAGCGGGAGTCAGGCAGATACGCAGTATTTT	CASSSSGSQADTQYF
12	TRBV2	TRBJ2-7	-	TGTGCCAGCAGTGAAATAGGGGCCGAGCAGTACTTC	CASSEIGAEQYF
17	TRBV4-3	TRBJ2-2	TRBD1	TGCGCCAGCAGCCAAGTCGGGACAGGTGCCCTTGCCGGGGAGCTGTTTTTT	CASSQVGTGALAGELFF
13	TRBV30	TRBJ1-1	TRBD1	TGTGCCTGGAGTCACTACAGGGGAACTGAAGCTTTCTTT	CAWSHYRGTEAFF
13	TRBV11-3	TRBJ2-3	-	TGTGCCAGCAGCTTAGAATCTACAGATACGCAGTATTTT	CASSLESTDTQYF
14	TRBV10-1	TRBJ1-1	-	TGCGCCAGCAGTGAGTCTAGCCAGGGTACTGAAGCTTTCTTT	CASSESSQGTEAFF
14	TRBV7-2	TRBJ2-1	-	TGTGCCAGCAGCCAAATAACAGGTTACGATGAGCAGTTCTTC	CASSQITGYDEQFF
14	TRBV4-1	TRBJ1-5	-	TGCGCCAGCAGCCCCCGGCAGGGAACTATGTCCCAGCATTTT	CASSPRQGTMSQHF
16	TRBV5-5	TRBJ1-1	-	TGTGCCAGCAGCTTATTGACAGGACCCTTAGACACTGAAGCTTTCTTT	CASSLLTGPLDTEAFF
13	TRBV2	TRBJ2-7	-	TGTGCCAGCAGTGATGGCGGAACCTACGAGCAGTACTTC	CASSDGGTYEQYF